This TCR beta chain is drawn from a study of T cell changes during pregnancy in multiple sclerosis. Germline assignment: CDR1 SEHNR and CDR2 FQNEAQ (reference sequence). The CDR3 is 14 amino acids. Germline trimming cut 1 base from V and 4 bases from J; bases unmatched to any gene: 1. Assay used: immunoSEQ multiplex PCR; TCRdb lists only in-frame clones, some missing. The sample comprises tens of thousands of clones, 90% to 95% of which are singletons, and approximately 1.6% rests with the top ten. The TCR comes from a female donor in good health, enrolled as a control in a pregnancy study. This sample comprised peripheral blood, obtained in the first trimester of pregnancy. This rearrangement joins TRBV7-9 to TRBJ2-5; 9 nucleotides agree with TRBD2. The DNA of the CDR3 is TGTGCCAGCAGCTTAGTTAGCGGGAGAGAGACCCAGTACTTC. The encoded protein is CASSLVSGRETQYF.